Shown below are 28 T cell receptor beta chains from a single sample sequenced in a study of cytomegalovirus exposure and HLA in healthy donors. Primers for the PCR totalled 60 Vbeta and 13 Jbeta. Assay: immunoSEQ multiplex PCR; the TCRdb copy retains only in-frame clones and omits some. The data hold around 240,000 clones, with 82% observed a single time. Specimen: PBMCs. Receptor source: a woman aged 40 to 55 in good health and CMV-seropositive.

The V gene is TRBV7-6, the J gene TRBJ2-3; D not certain. There are 12 residues in the CDR3. V dropped 4 bases and J dropped 2 bases, with 4 bases sitting between them. The germline V gene has CDR1 SGHVS and CDR2 FNYEAQ. The CDR3 region has the DNA TGTGCCAGCAGCTCAAACACAGATACGCAGTATTTT. It codes for CASSSNTDTQYF.

The chain employs TRBV6-1 and TRBJ1-2, with D perhaps TRBD1 (6 bases). The CDR3 has 15 residues. Looked up from germline, CDR1 is MNHNS and CDR2 is SASEGT. Trimming took off 8 bases at V and 0 bases at J, with 16 bases between the two ends. CDR3 nucleotides: TGTGCCAGCTACCAAGGGACAAGACCTAACTATGGCTACACCTTC. Residues: CASYQGTRPNYGYTF.

This clone was seen a single time. The V call is TRBV27, the J call TRBJ1-1, with 12 nucleotides matching TRBD1. CDR3 length: 15 amino acids. With 8 bases clipped from V and 1 base from J, the junction kept 5 bases outside the gene matches. Germline loops: CDR1 MNHEY, CDR2 SMNVEV (reference sequence). DNA for the CDR3: TGTGCCAGCGGGACAGGGGGCTGGAAGAACACTGAAGCTTTCTTT. This encodes CASGTGGWKNTEAFF.

The J gene is TRBJ2-7, the V gene TRBV9; the match to TRBD1 covers 10 bases. With 4 bases clipped from V and 3 bases from J, the junction kept 4 bases outside the gene matches. Germline V CDR1 and CDR2: SGDLS, YYNGEE. The CDR3 runs to 14 residues. The CDR3 DNA sequence: TGTGCCAGCAGCCCCCGGACAGGGGGCTACGAGCAGTACTTC. Translating gives CASSPRTGGYEQYF.

Regarding this clone: A junction boundary mismatches the germline segment, possibly from a read error. The chain is built from TRBV7-9 and TRBJ2-5, with TRBD2 identical over 11 bases. The V gene's germline CDR1 is SEHNR and CDR2 FQNEAQ (reference sequence). The length of the CDR3 is 16 residues. In DNA form, the CDR3 reads TGTTCCAGCAGCTTTGCCGGGACTAGCGGACGAGAGACCCAGTACTTC. Encoded protein: CSSSFAGTSGRETQYF. Drawing the rest from reference TRBV7-9 and TRBJ2-5, the complete variable domain is DTGVSQNPRHKITKRGQNVTFRCDPISEHNRLYWYRQTLGQGPEFLTYFQNEAQLEKSRLLSDRFSAERPKGSFSTLEIQRTEQGDSAMYLCSSSFAGTSGRETQYFGPGTRLLVL.

V and J are TRBV29-1 and TRBJ2-5; possible D gene TRBD1, 5 bases. From germline, CDR1 is SQVTM and CDR2 ANQGSEA. CDR3 size: 13 residues. CDR3 sequence reads: CSFGQGGQETQYF. CDR3 bases: TGCTCATTCGGGCAGGGCGGCCAAGAGACCCAGTACTTC.

The V gene is TRBV15, the J gene TRBJ2-5; perhaps TRBD1 as D (6 bases). The J call may be incorrect, as the DNA end agrees better with TRBJ2-7. There are 14 residues in the CDR3. Germline CDR1 reads LNHNV; CDR2 reads YYDKDF (reference sequence). The CDR3 sequence: CATSKAQGSYEQYF. The DNA of the CDR3 is TGTGCCACCAGCAAGGCACAGGGCTCCTACGAGCAGTACTTC.

CDR3 nucleotides: TGTGCCAGCAGCCAGACGGGACAGTTATACACTGAAGCTTTCTTT. Encoded protein: CASSQTGQLYTEAFF. This chain joins TRBV14 and TRBJ1-1, with 7 bases fitting TRBD1. V dropped 3 bases and J dropped 3; count of bases not matched to a gene: 7. Germline V gene lookup returns CDR1 SGHDN and CDR2 FVKESK. This CDR3 spans 15 amino acids.

The chain joins TRBV18 to TRBJ2-1, with 9 nucleotides matching TRBD2. V dropped 0 bases and J dropped 9; count of bases not matched to a gene: 6. This CDR3 is 15 amino acids long. Germline CDR1 is KGHSH and CDR2 is LQKENI. CDR3 sequence: CASSPPASGKGEQFF. In DNA, the CDR3 is TGTGCCAGCTCACCACCGGCTAGCGGGAAGGGTGAGCAGTTCTTC.

The sample holds a few counts of this clone. V usage is TRBV2 and J usage is TRBJ1-2; D remains ambiguous. The germline gives CDR1 SNHLY, CDR2 FYNNEI. Trimming shortened V by 2 bases and J by 7 bases, and 11 bases separated the two germline ends. This CDR3 has 13 amino acids. Here the CDR3 DNA reads TGTGCCAGCAGTGAATCTAGTCTTGTTGGCTACACCTTC. Its translation is CASSESSLVGYTF.

This rearrangement joins TRBV19 to TRBJ1-1, with TRBD1 as a possible D gene (5 bases). This CDR3 comprises 15 residues. Germline V CDR1 and CDR2: LNHDA, SQIVND (reference sequence). V gave up 5 bases and J gave up 0 bases, with 13 bases separating them. The CDR3 region has the DNA TGTGCCAGTAGTCAGGGCAGGGTTGTGAACACTGAAGCTTTCTTT. Translation gives CASSQGRVVNTEAFF.

The genes are TRBV11-2 and TRBJ1-1, with a tentative D call TRBD1 (6 bases). V gave up 2 bases and J gave up 4 bases, with 8 bases separating them. The CDR3 loop spans 13 amino acids. Germline CDR1 reads SGHAT; CDR2 reads FQNNGV. The CDR3 DNA follows: TGTGCCAGCAGCTTATTAGGGGGCACTGAAGCTTTCTTT. This sequence encodes CASSLLGGTEAFF.

The V call is TRBV25-1, the J call TRBJ1-2; tentatively, D is TRBD1 (6 bases). The V gene lost 0 bases and the J gene lost 4 bases, with 15 bases spanning the gap. This CDR3 comprises 16 residues. Germline CDR1 is MGHDK and CDR2 is SYGVNS. The CDR3 bases are TGTGCCAGCAGTGAATATCGGGGGGGACAACTCTATGGCTACACCTTC. Translated, it gives CASSEYRGGQLYGYTF.

The V and J genes are TRBV5-1 and TRBJ1-1; D is ambiguous. V was trimmed by 5 bases and J by 1 base, leaving 9 bases between them. Germline V gene lookup returns CDR1 SGHRS and CDR2 YFSETQ. This CDR3 has 13 residues. CDR3 protein: CASRAEWNTEAFF. In DNA form, the CDR3 reads TGCGCCAGCAGGGCGGAATGGAACACTGAAGCTTTCTTT.

V usage is TRBV30 and J usage is TRBJ2-3; D might be TRBD1 (6 bases). Germline V gene lookup returns CDR1 GTSNPN and CDR2 SVGIG (reference sequence). The CDR3 loop spans 16 amino acids. Trimming took 0 bases from V and 0 from J, leaving 13 bases between them. This chain's CDR3 is CAWSVHGQISTDTQYF. In DNA, the CDR3 is TGTGCCTGGAGTGTACATGGACAGATTAGCACAGATACGCAGTATTTT. The variable domain in full, completed from reference TRBV30 and TRBJ2-3, reads SQTIHQWPATLVQPVGSPLSLECTVEGTSNPNLYWYRQAAGRGLQLLFYSVGIGQISSEVPQNLSASRPQDRQFILSSKKLLLSDSGFYLCAWSVHGQISTDTQYFGPGTRLTVL.

This chain links TRBV11-2 with TRBJ1-3, with D possibly TRBD1 on 5 matching bases. V was cut by 4 bases and J by 0 bases, with 7 bases left in between. The CDR3 totals 14 residues. The V gene's germline CDR1 is SGHAT and CDR2 FQNNGV. CDR3 amino acids: CASSSGVSGNTIYF. In nucleotides, the CDR3 is TGTGCCAGCAGCTCGGGGGTCTCTGGAAACACCATATATTTT.

The rearrangement links TRBV6-1 to TRBJ1-2, with no clear D. This CDR3 comprises 15 residues. The V end was cut by 0 bases, the J end by 4 bases, with 12 bases between. CDR1 is MNHNS and CDR2 is SASEGT in the germline V gene. The CDR3 nucleotides are TGTGCCAGCAGTGAAGCACCCGGGAAGAGCTATGGCTACACCTTC. This encodes CASSEAPGKSYGYTF.

This clone came up a few times. At one end, the junction sequence differs from germline, possibly due to a read error. The chain is built from TRBV7-8 and TRBJ2-7; 7 nucleotides line up with TRBD2. Germline V gene data show CDR1 as SGHVS and CDR2 as FQNEAQ. CDR3 size: 14 residues. This chain's CDR3 is CASSAATSATMGSF. The DNA of the CDR3 is TGTGCCAGCAGCGCGGCCACTAGCGCTACAATGGGGTCCTTC.

J is TRBJ2-1 and V is TRBV7-2, with 13 bases identical to TRBD2. With V trimmed by 5 bases and J by 12 bases, 13 bases remained unmatched. The CDR3 is 16 residues long. Germline V CDR1 and CDR2: SGHTA, FQGNSA. CDR3 in amino acids: CASSARTSGGAYGQFF. In nucleotides, the CDR3 is TGTGCCAGCAGCGCCAGAACTAGCGGGGGGGCCTATGGGCAGTTCTTC.

This clone was seen a single time. The chain uses TRBV5-4 and TRBJ2-1, with 8 bases that match TRBD2. The CDR3 runs to 15 residues. Looked up from germline, CDR1 is SGHNT and CDR2 is YYREEE (reference sequence). The V gene end was trimmed by 2 bases and the J gene end by 7 bases; junction bases not matched to a gene: 8. CDR3: CASSLYGRAKNEQFF. CDR3 nucleotide sequence: TGTGCCAGCAGCTTATACGGGAGGGCCAAGAATGAGCAGTTCTTC.

V is TRBV6-4 and J is TRBJ1-4; D gene uncertain. Germline loops: CDR1 MRHNA, CDR2 SNTAGT. There are 15 residues in the CDR3. Trimming removed 4 bases at V and 0 bases at J, with 9 bases between. The CDR3 reads CASSVGGATNEKLFF. The CDR3 DNA is TGTGCCAGCAGTGTCGGCGGTGCAACTAATGAAAAACTGTTTTTT.

This chain joins TRBV4-2 and TRBJ2-1; 8 bases match TRBD2. From germline, CDR1 is LGHNA and CDR2 YNFKEQ. The ends lost 4 bases at V and 1 base at J; junction bases unmatched: 3. The length of the CDR3 is 15 residues. The DNA of the CDR3 is TGTGCCAGCAGCCGAACGGGGGGGTCCTACAATGAGCAGTTCTTC. It encodes CASSRTGGSYNEQFF.

The chain couples TRBV11-3 to TRBJ2-5; no reliable D call. The V gene's germline CDR1 is SGHNT and CDR2 YENEEA. The CDR3 covers 13 residues. V was shortened by 5 bases and J by 5 bases, with 12 bases between the two germline ends. The CDR3 nucleotides are TGTGCCAGCAGCCGTTGGCCCAGGGAGACCCAGTACTTC. Protein: CASSRWPRETQYF. The full variable domain, its missing parts supplied by reference TRBV11-3 and TRBJ2-5, is EAGVVQSPRYKIIEKKQPVAFWCNPISGHNTLYWYLQNLGQGPELLIRYENEEAVDDSQLPKDRFSAERLKGVDSTLKIQPAELGDSAVYLCASSRWPRETQYFGPGTRLLVL.

V usage is TRBV7-2 and J usage is TRBJ1-6, with 7 positions matching TRBD1. This CDR3 region has 15 residues. The germline gives CDR1 SGHTA, CDR2 FQGNSA. The J segment lost 14 bases and the V segment lost 4 bases, leaving 14 bases of the junction unmatched. The CDR3 protein is CASSYATGAPLSLHF. In DNA, the CDR3 is TGTGCCAGCAGCTACGCTACAGGGGCCCCTTTATCCCTCCACTTT.

This rearrangement joins TRBV5-5 to TRBJ1-3, with 8 bases aligning to TRBD1. CDR3 length: 16 residues. Germline V gives CDR1 SGHKS, CDR2 YYEKEE (reference sequence). The trim removed 4 bases at V and 2 bases at J, leaving 8 bases unmatched. This chain's CDR3 is CASSRTGQEAGNTIYF. In DNA form, the CDR3 reads TGTGCCAGCAGCCGCACGGGACAGGAGGCTGGAAACACCATATATTTT.

The chain carries TRBV9 and TRBJ2-7; D remains unclear. V gave up 1 base and J gave up 0 bases, with 8 bases separating them. This CDR3 has 14 residues. CDR1 is SGDLS, CDR2 YYNGEE, per germline. The CDR3 loop is CASSVSDHSYEQYF. The CDR3 nucleotides are TGTGCCAGCAGCGTAAGCGACCACTCCTACGAGCAGTACTTC.

To note about this clone: Other DNA sequences in the sample encode the same CDR3. V is TRBV7-7 and J is TRBJ1-1, with TRBD1 matching over 9 bases. This CDR3 region has 13 residues. Unmatched junction bases numbered 1, after V lost 5 bases and J lost 3 bases. Per the germline V gene, CDR1 is SSHAT and CDR2 is FNYEAQ (reference sequence). The CDR3: CASSRDRDTEAFF. Here the CDR3 DNA reads TGTGCCAGCAGCCGGGACAGGGACACTGAAGCTTTCTTT.

This clone was observed a single time. The chain recombines TRBV5-8 with TRBJ2-3; TRBD2 agrees at 16 bases. V lost 2 bases to trimming and J lost 5 bases; unmatched junction nucleotides: 8. Germline lookup yields CDR1 SGHTS and CDR2 YDEGEE. The CDR3 sequence is 18 residues long. CDR3 DNA: TGTGCCAGCAGCTTACCGGGACTAGCGGGAGGGCCTGGAGATACGCAGTATTTT. Residues: CASSLPGLAGGPGDTQYF.